This passage covers 29 T cell receptor beta chains from one sample sequenced in a study of T cells in Graves' hyperthyroidism and ophthalmopathy (dated by TCRdb to between 2018 and 2021). The method was multiplex PCR. TCRdb names Illumina HiSeq 2000 as the instrument used. The TCR beta CDR3 regions were amplified from the RNA transcripts. The TCR CDR3 was subjected to a first round of RT-PCR using the HTBI primer set and the Qiagen OneStep RT-PCR kit. TCRdb reworked the public reads: Q25 trimming with fastp, MiXCR clone assembly, productive beta chains retained. Here each entry gathers all rows of one CDR3 protein and keeps the most common genes and DNA. This sample gives under 750,000 distinct CDR3 sequences in total; around 20% of them show up just once. Approximately 15% of the sample comes from the top ten. The source material was blood. The source of these receptors is a woman between 45 and 65 years old with Graves' hyperthyroidism that later progressed to Graves' ophthalmopathy.

In regard to this clonotype: This could be a read error, since a much larger clone is one nucleotide away. The chain is built from TRBV28 and TRBJ2-3; D unclear. This CDR3 is 15 amino acids long. The germline V gene encodes CDR1 MDHEN and CDR2 SYDVKM. V dropped 3 bases and J dropped 4 bases, with 14 bases sitting between them. The CDR3 spells CASSFTVGKADTQYF. CDR3 in DNA: TGTGCCAGCAGTTTTACAGTGGGTAAGGCAGATACGCAGTATTTT.

This clonotype was counted a few times. This rearrangement joins TRBV12-3 or TRBV12-4 to TRBJ2-7; D perhaps matches TRBD1 (6 bases). The CDR3 has 14 residues. The V end lost 5 bases, the J end lost 0 bases, and 11 bases lay between the germline ends. The CDR3 DNA reads TGTGCCAGCAGTAACAGGGTCGGCTCCTACGAGCAGTACTTC. Its translation is CASSNRVGSYEQYF.

The gene calls are TRBV4-2 and TRBJ1-2, with a possible D match to TRBD1 (6 bases). Looked up from germline, CDR1 is LGHNA and CDR2 is YNFKEQ. The CDR3 totals 15 residues. Between the trimmed V and J ends, which lost 2 bases and 4 bases, there was a span of 14 bases. CDR3 DNA sequence: TGTGCCAGCAGCCAATCCGAGGGGGTGGCCTATGGCTACACCTTC. It yields the protein CASSQSEGVAYGYTF.

This clonotype was found many times. The rearrangement uses TRBV5-1 and TRBJ1-2; maybe TRBD1 (5 bases). CDR1 and CDR2 from the germline V gene are SGHRS and YFSETQ. The CDR3 is 15 amino acids. Deletions cut 3 bases from V and 5 bases from J, with 17 bases between. As DNA, the CDR3 is TGCGCCAGCAGCTCGAAACGGGACGGCGAATATGGCTACACCTTC. Its translation: CASSSKRDGEYGYTF.

This clonotype was seen a few times. The rearrangement links TRBV20-1 to TRBJ1-5; TRBD1 might be the D (5 bases). V dropped 1 base and J dropped 2 bases, with 15 bases sitting between them. Germline V CDR1 and CDR2: DFQATT, SNEGSKA (reference sequence). The CDR3 covers 16 residues. DNA of the CDR3: TGCAGTGCTAGAGGTCCAGGGAGATGGGGCAATCAGCCCCAGCATTTT. This translates into CSARGPGRWGNQPQHF.

CDR3 nucleotide sequence: TGTGCCAGCACCCGACCAGGGTCTAACCATGAGCAGTTCTTC. Translated, it gives CASTRPGSNHEQFF. V gene TRBV7-9 combines with J gene TRBJ2-1; D may be TRBD1 (5 bases). CDR3 length: 14 amino acids. V was shortened by 7 bases and J by 8 bases, with 18 bases between the two germline ends. Germline V CDR1 and CDR2: SEHNR, FQNEAQ (reference sequence).

The chain recombines TRBV7-6 with TRBJ2-1; 9 positions agree with TRBD2. Trimming cost V 7 bases and J 0 bases; bases outside gene matches: 10. Germline V gene data show CDR1 as SGHVS and CDR2 as FNYEAQ. This CDR3 has 17 residues. The CDR3, as DNA: TGTGCCAGCACAGGTCCTAGCGGGGAGGGCTCCTACAATGAGCAGTTCTTC. Its translation is CASTGPSGEGSYNEQFF.

This clonotype was picked up many times. CDR3: CASSGGRTGISYEQYF. The CDR3 DNA reads as TGCGCCAGCAGCGGAGGGAGGACAGGGATTTCCTACGAGCAGTACTTC. The rearrangement uses TRBV5-1 and TRBJ2-7, with TRBD1 matching over 8 bases. CDR1 and CDR2 from the germline V gene are SGHRS and YFSETQ. The CDR3 has 16 residues. The J segment lost 1 base and the V segment lost 4 bases, leaving 10 bases of the junction unmatched. Full variable domain (outside the CDR3, taken from reference TRBV5-1 and TRBJ2-7): KAGVTQTPRYLIKTRGQQVTLSCSPISGHRSVSWYQQTPGQGLQFLFEYFSETQRNKGNFPGRFSGRQFSNSRSEMNVSTLELGDSALYLCASSGGRTGISYEQYFGPGTRLTVT.

This clonotype was detected a few times. V is TRBV6-4 and J is TRBJ1-1, with a possible D match to TRBD1 (6 bases). V shed 3 bases and J shed 5 bases, with 10 bases lying between them. CDR1 MRHNA and CDR2 SNTAGT come from the germline V gene. The CDR3 length is 13 residues. CDR3 in amino acids: CASSETGRTEAFF. As DNA, the CDR3 is TGTGCCAGCAGTGAAACAGGGAGAACTGAAGCTTTCTTT.

A few counts support this clonotype. V gene TRBV9 combines with J gene TRBJ1-3; D gene uncertain. V was pared by 3 bases and J by 3 bases, with 7 bases between. This CDR3 spans 13 amino acids. The germline CDR1 and CDR2 sequences are SGDLS and YYNGEE. CDR3 coding DNA: TGTGCCAGCAGCGCCGGGGATGGAAACACCATATATTTT. Translation gives CASSAGDGNTIYF.

The table lists this clonotype with many counts. V gene TRBV20-1 combines with J gene TRBJ1-1; D uncertain. V gave up 0 bases and J gave up 5 bases, with 13 bases separating them. Germline V lookup: CDR1 DFQATT, CDR2 SNEGSKA (reference sequence). This CDR3 has 14 residues. The CDR3 region has the DNA TGCAGTGCTAGAGATGGAGGAGATTGGACTGAAGCTTTCTTT. It specifies CSARDGGDWTEAFF.

This clonotype has a count of ten or more. This chain connects TRBV11-2 to TRBJ1-2, with D possibly TRBD1 on 5 matching bases. Trimming removed 2 bases at V and 8 bases at J, with 15 bases between. Germline V lookup: CDR1 SGHAT, CDR2 FQNNGV. The CDR3 runs to 14 residues. The CDR3 reads CASSLNEGSWGYTF. The CDR3 nucleotides are TGTGCCAGCAGCTTAAACGAGGGGAGTTGGGGCTACACCTTC.

The sample holds many counts of this clonotype. The chain uses TRBV18 and TRBJ1-4, with D perhaps matching TRBD1 (5 bases). CDR1 and CDR2 from the germline V gene are KGHSH and LQKENI. CDR3 length: 16 residues. Deletions cut 1 base from V and 3 bases from J, with 12 bases between. The CDR3 here is CASSPRSGDPNEKLFF. The CDR3 DNA is TGTGCCAGCTCACCACGGTCGGGGGACCCTAATGAAAAACTGTTTTTT.

This clonotype was found a few times. The chain combines TRBV7-9 with TRBJ1-1, with D possibly TRBD1 on 5 matching bases. The ends were cut back, 2 bases at V and 5 bases at J, with 15 bases in the middle. The CDR3 is made up of 15 amino acids. Germline assignment: CDR1 SEHNR and CDR2 FQNEAQ (reference sequence). The CDR3 coding sequence is TGTGCCAGCAGCTTAAGTATCGGGACTTCTACTGAAGCTTTCTTT. Protein: CASSLSIGTSTEAFF.

The chain employs TRBV29-1 and TRBJ2-7; 9 positions match TRBD1. CDR1 and CDR2 (germline): SQVTM, ANQGSEA. The CDR3 extends over 15 amino acids. Germline trimming cut 5 bases from V and 4 bases from J; bases unmatched to any gene: 12. CDR3: CSVTKSGTGRYEQYF. The CDR3 coding sequence is TGCAGCGTTACCAAATCCGGGACAGGGCGGTACGAGCAGTACTTC.

The V gene is TRBV7-2, the J gene TRBJ2-7; no definite D call. The germline gives CDR1 SGHTA, CDR2 FQGNSA. This CDR3 is 15 amino acids long. V lost 1 base and J lost 1, with 11 bases in between. The CDR3 nucleotides read TGTGCCAGCAGCTTAGTCGCAGACCCTTCCTACGAGCAGTACTTC. This encodes CASSLVADPSYEQYF.

A few counts support this clonotype. The rearrangement uses TRBV12-3 or TRBV12-4 and TRBJ1-6; weak D call: TRBD1 (5 bases). V was clipped by 7 bases and J by 11 bases, with 18 bases between them. The CDR3 has 14 residues. DNA of the CDR3: TGTGCCAGCACCCTTAGGGGAGAAGCGGCACCCCTCCACTTT. Protein sequence: CASTLRGEAAPLHF.

The genes are TRBV29-1 and TRBJ1-1; 9 nucleotides line up with TRBD1. CDR3 size: 11 residues. V gave up 6 bases and J gave up 9 bases; unmatched junction bases: 5. In germline, CDR1 is SQVTM, CDR2 ANQGSEA. CDR3 sequence (DNA): TGCAGCGTACCGACAGGGGGTAAAGCTTTCTTT. This sequence encodes CSVPTGGKAFF.

This clonotype was detected a few times. The genes are TRBV27 and TRBJ1-2, with TRBD1 matching over 7 bases. CDR1 is MNHEY and CDR2 is SMNVEV in the germline V gene (reference sequence). The CDR3 totals 14 residues. The trim removed 4 bases at V and 4 bases at J, leaving 6 bases unmatched. In nucleotides, the CDR3 is TGTGCCAGCAGTTCCAGACAGGGTTCCTATGGCTACACCTTC. Protein product: CASSSRQGSYGYTF.

V and J are TRBV19 and TRBJ1-2, with D possibly matching TRBD1 (5 bases). Germline V CDR1 and CDR2: LNHDA, SQIVND (reference sequence). Deletions cut 3 bases from V and 6 bases from J, with 17 bases between. This CDR3 spans 15 amino acids. In nucleotides, the CDR3 is TGTGCCAGTAGTATCAGCTGGGGCGCCCCGGATGGCTACACCTTC. It is translated as CASSISWGAPDGYTF.

This clonotype was counted many times. V is TRBV6-1 and J is TRBJ1-2; 7 positions agree with TRBD1. Germline CDR1 is MNHNS and CDR2 is SASEGT. The CDR3 runs 12 residues. Trimming removed 5 bases from V and 6 bases from J; junction bases left unmatched: 3. As DNA, the CDR3 is TGTGCCAGCAGTCCCGGACAGGATGGCTACACCTTC. Translation gives CASSPGQDGYTF.

This clonotype has ten or more counts. J is TRBJ1-1 and V is TRBV6-1; D unclear. The CDR3 runs 15 residues. V was cut by 1 base and J by 5 bases, with 14 bases left in between. The germline gives CDR1 MNHNS, CDR2 SASEGT. The CDR3 sequence is CASSEGAGRGTEAFF. Written as DNA, the CDR3 is TGTGCCAGCAGTGAAGGGGCGGGCAGAGGAACTGAAGCTTTCTTT.

This clonotype was seen more than once but under ten times. Being one base from a much bigger clone, this may be a read error. The chain combines TRBV12-3 or TRBV12-4 with TRBJ2-3; 7 bases line up with TRBD2. This CDR3 has 15 amino acids. The chain's CDR3 is CASSISAGSTDMQYF. The CDR3 DNA reads as TGTGCCAGCAGTATTTCAGCGGGGAGCACAGATATGCAGTATTTT.

The V gene is TRBV18, the J gene TRBJ2-1; no definite D call. V lost 2 bases, J lost 8 bases, and 13 bases lay in between. The germline V gene has CDR1 KGHSH and CDR2 LQKENI. There are 14 residues in the CDR3. This chain's CDR3 is CASSPIGRNDEQFF. DNA of the CDR3: TGTGCCAGCTCACCAATAGGACGGAATGATGAGCAGTTCTTC.

V and J are TRBV18 and TRBJ2-2, with 10 bases fitting TRBD1. The germline CDR1 and CDR2 sequences are KGHSH and LQKENI. V lost 3 bases, J lost 7 bases, and 2 bases stayed unmatched. The CDR3 contains 14 residues. Written as DNA, the CDR3 is TGTGCCAGCTCACCGGACAGGGGGATCGGGGAGCTGTTTTTT. This gives the protein CASSPDRGIGELFF.

The chain is built from TRBV27 and TRBJ2-7; D may be TRBD2 (6 bases). V lost 4 bases and J lost 0, with 10 bases in between. Germline V gene sequence: CDR1 MNHEY, CDR2 SMNVEV (reference sequence). This CDR3 is built from 14 residues. This chain's CDR3 is CASSSGRYSYEQYF. CDR3 coding DNA: TGTGCCAGCAGTTCCGGGAGATACTCCTACGAGCAGTACTTC.

Turning to this clonotype: The junction does not match germline at one end; this may be a read error. This sequence joins TRBV27 and TRBJ1-4; D is unresolved. The CDR3 covers 14 residues. Per the germline V gene, CDR1 is MNHEY and CDR2 is SMNVEV (reference sequence). The CDR3 sequence: CAGRPELTNEKLFF. The CDR3 DNA reads as TGTGCCGGCAGACCAGAACTAACTAATGAAAAACTGTTTTTT.

This clonotype was counted a single time. A read error may be the cause here, since a much bigger clone is one base away. Because it lacks the conserved phenylalanine or tryptophan at the end, this CDR3 is likely a read error. The gene calls are TRBV13 and TRBJ2-7; D unresolved. Between the trimmed V and J ends, which lost 5 bases and 2 bases, there was a span of 10 bases. Germline V gene sequence: CDR1 PRHDT, CDR2 FYEKMQ (reference sequence). The CDR3 has 13 residues. CDR3 protein: CASSVTTAYEQYL. In nucleotides, the CDR3 is TGTGCCAGCAGCGTTACTACGGCCTACGAGCAGTACCTC.

This clonotype has a handful of counts. V gene TRBV6-1 combines with J gene TRBJ2-2; D is undetermined. Trimming pared 4 bases from V and 7 bases from J, leaving 7 bases between. The CDR3 is 12 residues long. Germline V gene data show CDR1 as MNHNS and CDR2 as SASEGT. CDR3 in DNA: TGTGCCAGCAGTGGTAGAGGCGGGGAGCTGTTTTTT. It translates to CASSGRGGELFF.